These 2 T cell receptor beta chains were all obtained from the same sample, sequenced in a study of response to subunit inactivated influenza vaccine. TCRdb reanalysed the RT-PCR reads using MiXCR and keeps one entry per CDR3 protein. The sample lists hundreds of thousands of distinct CDR3 sequences, approximately 21% occurring once. The specimen was PBMCs from blood, collected less than 22 months after vaccination. These receptors were taken from a man aged 45-69 years who received an inactivated influenza vaccine.

This chain uses TRBV28 with TRBJ2-3; 8 positions agree with TRBD1. This CDR3 has 12 amino acids. Germline V gene data show CDR1 as MDHEN and CDR2 as SYDVKM. V trimming: 8 bases; J trimming: 6 bases; junction bases outside the gene matches: 4. The DNA of the CDR3 is TGTGCCAGCCATAGACAGGGGGATACGCAGTATTTT. Its protein product is CASHRQGDTQYF.

The chain links TRBV12-3 or TRBV12-4 to TRBJ2-7; 8 bases line up with TRBD2. Losses at the gene ends were 6 bases for V and 3 bases for J; bases not matched to a gene: 4. The CDR3 is 13 residues long. This CDR3 is CASSPGLVYEQYF. As DNA, the CDR3 is TGTGCCAGCAGCCCGGGACTAGTCTACGAGCAGTACTTC.